This entry describes one T cell receptor beta chain. These data belong to a study of blood T cell repertoires in COVID-19. As for the study in general: Sample material is recorded as cDNA or gDNA derived from T cells, B-cell-depleted T cells, or PBMCs.

Measured with immunoSEQ multiplex PCR; TCRdb has only the in-frame clones, and not every one. Of under 150,000 clones detected, roughly 79% appear once; the ten largest clones hold 2.5% to 3%. The V and J ends lost 0 bases and 6 bases respectively, with 12 bases between them. In germline, CDR1 is SGHRS, CDR2 YFSETQ. The length of the CDR3 is 14 residues. Participants' own reports of clinical history determined their cohort assignment. Resolution of symptoms, clearance, or two negative PCRs was present in recovered Cohort 3 donors. The sample taken for sequencing was PBMCs or T cells enriched from blood (not recorded which). The genes are TRBV5-1 and TRBJ1-2; D is uncertain. This receptor was identified in a woman in her 50s who had recovered from COVID-19. The CDR3 bases are TGCGCCAGCAGCTTGGTTAATCCAGAGGATGGCTACACCTTC. Its translation is CASSLVNPEDGYTF.